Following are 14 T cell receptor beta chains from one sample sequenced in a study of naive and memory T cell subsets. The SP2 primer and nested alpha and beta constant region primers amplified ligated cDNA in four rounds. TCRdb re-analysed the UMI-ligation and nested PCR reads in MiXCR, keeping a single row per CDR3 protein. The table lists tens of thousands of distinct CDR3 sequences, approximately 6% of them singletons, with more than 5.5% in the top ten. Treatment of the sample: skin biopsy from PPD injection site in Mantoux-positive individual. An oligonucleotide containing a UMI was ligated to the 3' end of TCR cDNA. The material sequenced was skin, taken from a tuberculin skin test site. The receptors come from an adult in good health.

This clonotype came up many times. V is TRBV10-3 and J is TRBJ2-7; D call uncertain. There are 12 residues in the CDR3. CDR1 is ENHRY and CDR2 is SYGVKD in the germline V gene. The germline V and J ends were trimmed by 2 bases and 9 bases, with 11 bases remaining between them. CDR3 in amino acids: CAISEAERGQYF. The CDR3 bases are TGTGCCATCAGTGAGGCTGAACGAGGGCAGTACTTC.

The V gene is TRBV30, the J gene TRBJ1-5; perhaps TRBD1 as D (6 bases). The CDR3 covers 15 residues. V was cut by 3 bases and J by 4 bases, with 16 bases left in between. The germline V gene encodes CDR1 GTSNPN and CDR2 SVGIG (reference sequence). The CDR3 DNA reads TGTGCCTGGAGAACCCGGGGGGCTCATAATCAGCCCCAGCATTTT. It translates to CAWRTRGAHNQPQHF. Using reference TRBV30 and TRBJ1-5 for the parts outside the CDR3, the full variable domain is SQTIHQWPATLVQPVGSPLSLECTVEGTSNPNLYWYRQAAGRGLQLLFYSVGIGQISSEVPQNLSASRPQDRQFILSSKKLLLSDSGFYLCAWRTRGAHNQPQHFGDGTRLSIL.

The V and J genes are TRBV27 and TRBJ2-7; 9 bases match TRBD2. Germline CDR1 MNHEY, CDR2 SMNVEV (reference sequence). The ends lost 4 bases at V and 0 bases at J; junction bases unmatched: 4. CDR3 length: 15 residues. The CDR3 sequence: CASSYSGGSSYEQYF. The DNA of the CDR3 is TGTGCCAGCAGTTATAGCGGGGGAAGCTCCTACGAGCAGTACTTC.

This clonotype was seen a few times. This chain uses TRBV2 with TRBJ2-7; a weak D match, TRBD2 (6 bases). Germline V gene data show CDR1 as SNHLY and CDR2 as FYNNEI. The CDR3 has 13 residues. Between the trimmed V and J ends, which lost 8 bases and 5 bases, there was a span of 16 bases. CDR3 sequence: CASRKTGGDEQYF. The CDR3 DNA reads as TGTGCCAGCCGAAAGACCGGGGGTGACGAGCAGTACTTC.

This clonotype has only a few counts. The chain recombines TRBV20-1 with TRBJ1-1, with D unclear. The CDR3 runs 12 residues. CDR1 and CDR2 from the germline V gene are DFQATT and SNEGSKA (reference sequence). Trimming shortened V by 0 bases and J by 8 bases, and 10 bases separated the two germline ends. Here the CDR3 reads CSARDNWEEAFF. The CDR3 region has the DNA TGCAGTGCTAGAGATAATTGGGAGGAAGCTTTCTTT.

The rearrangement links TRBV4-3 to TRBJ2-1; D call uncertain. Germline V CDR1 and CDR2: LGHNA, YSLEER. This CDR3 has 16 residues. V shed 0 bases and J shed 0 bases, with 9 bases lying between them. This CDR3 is CASSQEAAVSYNEQFF. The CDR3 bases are TGCGCCAGCAGCCAAGAGGCGGCAGTCTCCTACAATGAGCAGTTCTTC.

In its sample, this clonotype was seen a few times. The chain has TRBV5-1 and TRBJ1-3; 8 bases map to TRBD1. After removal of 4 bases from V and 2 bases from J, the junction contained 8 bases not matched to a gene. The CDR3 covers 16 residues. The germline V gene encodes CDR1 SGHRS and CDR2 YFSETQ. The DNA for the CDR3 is TGCGCCAGCAGCAGCCGACAGGGGCTTGCTGGAAACACCATATATTTT. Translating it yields CASSSRQGLAGNTIYF.

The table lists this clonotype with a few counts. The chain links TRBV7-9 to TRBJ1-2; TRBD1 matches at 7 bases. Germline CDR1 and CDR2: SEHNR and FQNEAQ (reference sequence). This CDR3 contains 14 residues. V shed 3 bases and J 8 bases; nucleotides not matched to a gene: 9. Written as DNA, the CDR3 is TGTGCCAGCAGCTTTGATTTGACAGGGCAAGGCTACACCTTC. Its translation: CASSFDLTGQGYTF.

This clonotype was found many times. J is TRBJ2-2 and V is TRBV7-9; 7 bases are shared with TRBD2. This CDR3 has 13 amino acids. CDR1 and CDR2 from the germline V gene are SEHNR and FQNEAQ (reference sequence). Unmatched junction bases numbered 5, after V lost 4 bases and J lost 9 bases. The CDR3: CASSSGGKWELFF. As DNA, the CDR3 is TGTGCCAGCAGCTCGGGAGGAAAGTGGGAGCTGTTTTTT. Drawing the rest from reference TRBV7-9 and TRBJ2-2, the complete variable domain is DTGVSQNPRHKITKRGQNVTFRCDPISEHNRLYWYRQTLGQGPEFLTYFQNEAQLEKSRLLSDRFSAERPKGSFSTLEIQRTEQGDSAMYLCASSSGGKWELFFGEGSRLTVL.

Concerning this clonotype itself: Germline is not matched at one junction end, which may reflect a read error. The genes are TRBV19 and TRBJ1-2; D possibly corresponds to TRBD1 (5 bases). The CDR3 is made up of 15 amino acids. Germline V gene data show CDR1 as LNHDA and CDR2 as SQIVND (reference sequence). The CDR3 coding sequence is TGTGCCTGTAGCCTCAGCATGACAGCGAACTATGGCTACACCTTC. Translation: CACSLSMTANYGYTF.

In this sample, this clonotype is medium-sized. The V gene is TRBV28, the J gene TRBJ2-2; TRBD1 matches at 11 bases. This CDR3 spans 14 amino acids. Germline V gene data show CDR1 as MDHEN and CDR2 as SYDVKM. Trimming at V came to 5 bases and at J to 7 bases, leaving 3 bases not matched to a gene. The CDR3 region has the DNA TGTGCCAGCAGTCGGACAGGGGGCGGCGGGGAGCTGTTTTTT. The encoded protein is CASSRTGGGGELFF.

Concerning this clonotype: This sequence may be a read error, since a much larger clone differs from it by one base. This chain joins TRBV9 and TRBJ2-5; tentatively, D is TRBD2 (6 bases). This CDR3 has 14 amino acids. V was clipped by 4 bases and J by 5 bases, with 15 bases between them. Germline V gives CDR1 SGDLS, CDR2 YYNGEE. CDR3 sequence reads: CASSPRDCGETQYF. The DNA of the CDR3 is TGTGCCAGCAGCCCCAGGGACTGCGGGGAGACCCAGTACTTC. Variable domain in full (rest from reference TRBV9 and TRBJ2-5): DSGVTQTPKHLITATGQRVTLRCSPRSGDLSVYWYQQSLDQGLQFLIQYYNGEERAKGNILERFSAQQFPDLHSELNLSSLELGDSALYFCASSPRDCGETQYFGPGTRLLVL.

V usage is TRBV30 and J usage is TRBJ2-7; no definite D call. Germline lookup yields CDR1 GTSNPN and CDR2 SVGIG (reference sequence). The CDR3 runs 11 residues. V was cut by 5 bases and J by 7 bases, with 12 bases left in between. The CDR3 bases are TGTGCCTGGGATTCCGGCGGTGAGCAGTACTTC. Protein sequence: CAWDSGGEQYF.

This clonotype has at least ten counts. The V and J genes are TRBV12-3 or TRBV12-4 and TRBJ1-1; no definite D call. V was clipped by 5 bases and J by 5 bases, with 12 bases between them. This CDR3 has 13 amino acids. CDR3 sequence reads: CASSRSGLTEAFF. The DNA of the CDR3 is TGTGCCAGCAGTCGTTCGGGGTTGACTGAAGCTTTCTTT.